These 13 T cell receptor beta chains originate from one sample sequenced in a study of blood T cell repertoires in COVID-19. Some clones are missing from TCRdb's copy, which holds only in-frame ones; the method was immunoSEQ multiplex PCR. The sample records around 40,000 clones, about 94% being singletons. Sequenced input: peripheral blood. Source of these receptors: a human donor with active COVID-19. The donor label of this sample is uncertain.

In its sample, this clone was seen a few times. This chain links TRBV4-1 with TRBJ2-2; possibly TRBD1 for D (6 bases). The germline V gene has CDR1 MGHRA and CDR2 YSYEKL. There are 14 residues in the CDR3. Trimming left V 4 bases short and J 5 bases short, with 11 bases between. The CDR3, as DNA: TGCGCCAGCAGCCCGTATCAGGGGACCGGGGAGCTGTTTTTT. Protein sequence: CASSPYQGTGELFF.

The chain combines TRBV28 with TRBJ1-1; 7 nucleotides line up with TRBD1. The CDR3 loop spans 14 amino acids. Germline-derived CDR1 and CDR2 are MDHEN and SYDVKM. V dropped 7 bases and J dropped 6; count of bases not matched to a gene: 11. CDR3: CASIWTGMGAEAFF. CDR3 in DNA: TGTGCCAGCATTTGGACAGGAATGGGCGCTGAAGCTTTCTTT.

This rearrangement joins TRBV3-1 (or the pseudogene TRBV3-2) to TRBJ1-5; D remains unclear. The CDR3 is 13 residues long. V was cut by 0 bases and J by 4 bases, with 4 bases left in between. Germline loops: CDR1 LGHDT, CDR2 YNNKEL (reference sequence). The CDR3 bases are TGTGCCAGCAGCCAAGATCTGAATCAGCCCCAGCATTTT. Its protein product is CASSQDLNQPQHF.

V and J are TRBV5-4 and TRBJ2-1; perhaps TRBD2 as D (5 bases). The CDR3 is 18 residues long. The germline V and J ends were trimmed by 1 base and 0 bases, with 17 bases remaining between them. Germline V gives CDR1 SGHNT, CDR2 YYREEE (reference sequence). The chain's CDR3 is CASSLSMGRGSSYNEQFF. In DNA, the CDR3 is TGTGCCAGCAGCTTGTCGATGGGTCGGGGTAGCTCCTACAATGAGCAGTTCTTC.

The rearrangement joins TRBV7-2 to TRBJ2-7; a possible D gene is TRBD2 (6 bases). CDR1 and CDR2 (germline): SGHTA, FQGNSA. There are 12 residues in the CDR3. Deletions cut 6 bases from V and 3 bases from J, with 9 bases between. The CDR3 DNA sequence: TGTGCCAGCAGACTTAGCGGCTACGAGCAGTACTTC. Translation: CASRLSGYEQYF.

In DNA form, the CDR3 reads TGCGCCAGCAGTGGAGTGTCGAAAAGCACAGATACGCAGTATTTT. Translation gives CASSGVSKSTDTQYF. This chain joins TRBV10-2 and TRBJ2-3; D is undetermined. This CDR3 is 15 amino acids long. The V gene's germline CDR1 is WSHSY and CDR2 SAAADI. V was pared by 4 bases and J by 0 bases, with 11 bases between.

This clone was counted a few times. This chain links TRBV2 with TRBJ2-7; 9 bases line up with TRBD2. Germline V lookup: CDR1 SNHLY, CDR2 FYNNEI. J lost 3 bases, V lost 6 bases, and 12 bases had no gene match. This CDR3 contains 16 residues. CDR3 protein: CASSREVAGAGYEQYF. CDR3 sequence (DNA): TGTGCCAGCAGCCGGGAAGTAGCGGGAGCCGGCTACGAGCAGTACTTC.

The chain employs TRBV6-5 and TRBJ2-6; D remains unclear. Germline CDR1 reads MNHEY; CDR2 reads SVGAGI. CDR3 length: 14 residues. V lost 8 bases to trimming and J lost 1 base, with 9 bases between them. This CDR3 is CASLSSSGANVLTF. For the CDR3, the DNA is TGTGCCAGCCTTTCTTCGTCTGGGGCCAACGTCCTGACTTTC.

This chain uses TRBV7-9 with TRBJ2-1; a possible D gene is TRBD2 (8 bases). Germline CDR1 is SEHNR and CDR2 is FQNEAQ (reference sequence). The CDR3 is 17 amino acids. Trimming removed 5 bases from V and 7 bases from J, with 24 bases in between. As DNA, the CDR3 is TGTGCCAGCAGCACCCAGGGGGGCCTAGCGGGCACAAATGAGCAGTTCTTC. Translation: CASSTQGGLAGTNEQFF.

As DNA, the CDR3 is TGTGCCAGCAGTTATCTGAGGGAGACCCAGTACTTC. Its protein product is CASSYLRETQYF. V usage is TRBV3-1 (or the pseudogene TRBV3-2) and J usage is TRBJ2-5, with no clear D. V was pared by 6 bases and J by 5 bases, with 10 bases between. CDR1 LGHDT and CDR2 YNNKEL come from the germline V gene (reference sequence). The CDR3 contains 12 residues.

CDR3 DNA sequence: TGCGCCAGCAGCCAAGAAGCTAGCGGGCTTAGGGAGACCCAGTACTTC. Translating it yields CASSQEASGLRETQYF. The gene calls are TRBV4-1 and TRBJ2-5, with 8 bases aligning to TRBD2. Looked up from germline, CDR1 is MGHRA and CDR2 is YSYEKL. V dropped 0 bases and J dropped 5; count of bases not matched to a gene: 8. This CDR3 contains 16 residues.

The chain combines TRBV19 with TRBJ2-1, with 7 bases matching TRBD2. Germline V gene data show CDR1 as LNHDA and CDR2 as SQIVND (reference sequence). The CDR3 totals 15 residues. J was trimmed by 6 bases and V by 4 bases; bases with no gene match: 9. The CDR3 loop reads CASSTSGAGVNEQFF. The CDR3, as DNA: TGTGCCAGTAGTACCTCCGGGGCGGGGGTCAATGAGCAGTTCTTC.

This chain links TRBV27 with TRBJ1-1, with 7 bases aligning to TRBD1. The CDR3 has 19 residues. Per germline, CDR1 MNHEY and CDR2 SMNVEV (reference sequence). V shed 6 bases, J shed 4 bases, and the junction held 23 bases outside the gene matches. The CDR3: CASSRAPTGRRGLGTEAFF. As DNA, the CDR3 is TGTGCCAGCAGCCGGGCTCCGACAGGGCGACGAGGCCTGGGCACTGAAGCTTTCTTT.